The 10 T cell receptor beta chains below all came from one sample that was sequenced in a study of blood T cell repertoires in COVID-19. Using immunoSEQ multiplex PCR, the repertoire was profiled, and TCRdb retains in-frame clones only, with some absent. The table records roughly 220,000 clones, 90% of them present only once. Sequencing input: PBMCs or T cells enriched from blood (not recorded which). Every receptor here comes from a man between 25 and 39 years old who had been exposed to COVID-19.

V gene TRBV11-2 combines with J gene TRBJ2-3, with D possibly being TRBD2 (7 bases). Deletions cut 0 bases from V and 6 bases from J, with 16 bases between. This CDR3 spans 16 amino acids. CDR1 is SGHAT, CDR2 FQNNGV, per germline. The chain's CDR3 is CASSLDLRGAGDTQYF. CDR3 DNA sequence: TGTGCCAGCAGCTTAGATCTCCGGGGGGCGGGGGATACGCAGTATTTT.

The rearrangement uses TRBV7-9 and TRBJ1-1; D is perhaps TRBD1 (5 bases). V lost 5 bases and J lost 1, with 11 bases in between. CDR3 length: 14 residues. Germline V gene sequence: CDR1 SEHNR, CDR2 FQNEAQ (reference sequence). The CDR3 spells CASSHLTGNTEAFF. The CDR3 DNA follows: TGTGCCAGCAGCCACCTAACAGGGAACACTGAAGCTTTCTTT. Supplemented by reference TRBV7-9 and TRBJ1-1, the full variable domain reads DTGVSQNPRHKITKRGQNVTFRCDPISEHNRLYWYRQTLGQGPEFLTYFQNEAQLEKSRLLSDRFSAERPKGSFSTLEIQRTEQGDSAMYLCASSHLTGNTEAFFGQGTRLTVV.

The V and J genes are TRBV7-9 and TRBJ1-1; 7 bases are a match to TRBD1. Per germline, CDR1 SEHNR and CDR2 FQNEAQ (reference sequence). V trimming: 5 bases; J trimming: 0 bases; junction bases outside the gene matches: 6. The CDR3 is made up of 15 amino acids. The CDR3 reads CASSPWDRVNTEAFF. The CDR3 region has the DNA TGTGCCAGCAGCCCCTGGGACAGAGTGAACACTGAAGCTTTCTTT.

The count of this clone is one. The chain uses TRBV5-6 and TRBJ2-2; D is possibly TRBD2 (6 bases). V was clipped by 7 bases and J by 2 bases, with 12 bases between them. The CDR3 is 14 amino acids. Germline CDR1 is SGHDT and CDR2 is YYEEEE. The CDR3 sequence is CASRGGANTGELFF. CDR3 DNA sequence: TGTGCCAGCCGCGGAGGGGCCAACACCGGGGAGCTGTTTTTT.

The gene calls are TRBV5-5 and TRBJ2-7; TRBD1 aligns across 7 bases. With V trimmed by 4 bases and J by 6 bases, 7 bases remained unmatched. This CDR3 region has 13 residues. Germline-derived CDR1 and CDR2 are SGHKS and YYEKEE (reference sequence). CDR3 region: CASSVTGYGEQYF. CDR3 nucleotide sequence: TGTGCCAGCAGCGTGACAGGGTACGGCGAGCAGTACTTC. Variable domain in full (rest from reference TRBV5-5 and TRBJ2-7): DAGVTQSPTHLIKTRGQQVTLRCSPISGHKSVSWYQQVLGQGPQFIFQYYEKEERGRGNFPDRFSARQFPNYSSELNVNALLLGDSALYLCASSVTGYGEQYFGPGTRLTVT.

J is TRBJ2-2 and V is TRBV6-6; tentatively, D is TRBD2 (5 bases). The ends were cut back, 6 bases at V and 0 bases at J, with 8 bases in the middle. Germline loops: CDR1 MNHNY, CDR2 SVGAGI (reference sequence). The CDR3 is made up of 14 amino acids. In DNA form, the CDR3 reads TGTGCCAGCAGAGGACTGTCGAACACCGGGGAGCTGTTTTTT. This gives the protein CASRGLSNTGELFF.

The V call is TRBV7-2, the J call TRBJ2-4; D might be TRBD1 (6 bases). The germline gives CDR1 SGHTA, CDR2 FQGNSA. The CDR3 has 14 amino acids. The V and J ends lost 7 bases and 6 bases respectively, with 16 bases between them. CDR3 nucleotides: TGTGCCAGCACCCCGTACAGGGATGGAAACATTCAGTACTTC. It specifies CASTPYRDGNIQYF.

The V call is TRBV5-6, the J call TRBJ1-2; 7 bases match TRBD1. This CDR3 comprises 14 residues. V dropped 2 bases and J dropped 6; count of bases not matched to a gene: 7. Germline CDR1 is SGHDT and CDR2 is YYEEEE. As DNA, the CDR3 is TGTGCCAGCAGCTTCCCGGGACAGAGGGATGGCTACACCTTC. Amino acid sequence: CASSFPGQRDGYTF.

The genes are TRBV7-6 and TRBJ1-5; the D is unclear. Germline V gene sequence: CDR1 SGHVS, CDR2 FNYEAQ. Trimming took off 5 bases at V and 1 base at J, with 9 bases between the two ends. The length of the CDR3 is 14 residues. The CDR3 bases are TGTGCCAGCAGCCGCGACGGGAGCAATCAGCCCCAGCATTTT. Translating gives CASSRDGSNQPQHF.

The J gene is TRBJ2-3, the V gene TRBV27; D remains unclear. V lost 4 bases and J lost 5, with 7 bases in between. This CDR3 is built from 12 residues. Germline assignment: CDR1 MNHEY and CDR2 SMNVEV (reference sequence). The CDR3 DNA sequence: TGTGCCAGCAGTTCCAGACTAGATACGCAGTATTTT. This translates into CASSSRLDTQYF.